This T cell receptor (beta chain) was observed in a study of blood T cell repertoires in COVID-19. Across the study: Sites in the United States, Italy and Spain provided acute and convalescent COVID-19 samples. Nucleic acid was either cDNA or gDNA, and it came from T cells, B-cell-depleted T cells, or PBMCs.

This clone has just one count. Authors' analysis steps: Cell counts per sample came from amplifying reference gene primers. Repertoires were generated with immunoSEQ multiplex PCR, while TCRdb's copy carries only in-frame clones and drops some. V and J calls and clone size are copied from that table; D and trimming were computed from the DNA. The sample lists under 130,000 clones; 65% to 90% were seen once. The CDR3 covers 13 residues. V was cut by 2 bases and J by 8 bases, with 10 bases left in between. CDR1 and CDR2 from the germline V gene are MNHEY and SVGAGI. This chain uses TRBV6-5 with TRBJ1-5, with D unclear. Sequences were obtained from peripheral blood. The sequence came from an older man with acute or convalescent COVID-19. The DNA of the CDR3 is TGTGCCAGCAGTTACCTGGGGAGAGAGCCCCAGCATTTT. Translated, it gives CASSYLGREPQHF.